One sample yielded the 3 T cell receptor beta chains listed below, sequenced in a study of post-analysis software for immune sequencing data. Each TCR beta cDNA library carried unique molecular identifiers. MiXCR, applied by TCRdb to the PCR reads, yields one record per CDR3 protein. The data contain around 250,000 distinct CDR3 sequences, 30% to 45% of them seen just once; the ten biggest clones take up under 5%. General study results and limits: Patients had higher frequencies than controls of about five TRBV segments, including TRBV5-6, TRBV5-1 and TRBV20-1.

These receptors lack a known antigen. Sequencing was performed on blood. The receptors were sampled from a girl between 10 and 17 years old with multiple sclerosis.

The table lists this clonotype with many counts. This chain links TRBV7-9 with TRBJ1-5; TRBD1 matches 11 bases. The CDR3 has 16 residues. CDR1 and CDR2 from the germline V gene are SEHNR and FQNEAQ (reference sequence). V trimming: 1 base; J trimming: 6 bases; junction bases outside the gene matches: 5. CDR3 coding DNA: TGTGCCAGCAGCTTAGAGGGACAGGGGGACGGTCAGCCCCAGCATTTT. As protein: CASSLEGQGDGQPQHF.

The V call is TRBV5-1, the J call TRBJ1-4; 7 bases line up with TRBD1. V lost 3 bases to trimming and J lost 3 bases; unmatched junction nucleotides: 2. Germline CDR1 reads SGHRS; CDR2 reads YFSETQ. This CDR3 region has 14 residues. CDR3 coding DNA: TGCGCCAGCAGCTACAGGGGAGCTAATGAAAAACTGTTTTTT. Its translation is CASSYRGANEKLFF.

The J gene is TRBJ1-1, the V gene TRBV7-9, with 9 positions matching TRBD1. CDR3 length: 16 amino acids. CDR1 SEHNR and CDR2 FQNEAQ come from the germline V gene (reference sequence). The J segment lost 3 bases and the V segment lost 5 bases, leaving 10 bases of the junction unmatched. The CDR3 sequence is CASSTRPDRGDTEAFF. CDR3 sequence (DNA): TGTGCCAGCAGCACACGCCCCGACAGGGGGGACACTGAAGCTTTCTTT. Based on the CDR3 plus reference TRBV7-9 and TRBJ1-1, the full variable domain is DTGVSQNPRHKITKRGQNVTFRCDPISEHNRLYWYRQTLGQGPEFLTYFQNEAQLEKSRLLSDRFSAERPKGSFSTLEIQRTEQGDSAMYLCASSTRPDRGDTEAFFGQGTRLTVV.